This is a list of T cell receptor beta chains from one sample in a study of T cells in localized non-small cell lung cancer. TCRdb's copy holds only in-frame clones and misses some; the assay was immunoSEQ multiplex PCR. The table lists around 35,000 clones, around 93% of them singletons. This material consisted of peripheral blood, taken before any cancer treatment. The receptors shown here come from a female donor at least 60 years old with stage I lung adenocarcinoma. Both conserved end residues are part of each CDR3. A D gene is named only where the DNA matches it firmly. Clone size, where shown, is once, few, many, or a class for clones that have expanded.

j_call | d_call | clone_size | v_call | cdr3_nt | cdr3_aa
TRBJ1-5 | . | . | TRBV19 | TGTGCCACCACGGGGGGCGACGGCAGCAATCAGCCCCAGCATTTT | CATTGGDGSNQPQHF
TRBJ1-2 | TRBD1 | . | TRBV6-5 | TGTGCCAGCAGTTACTCGGGACTCCGACAGGGCAGGGGCTACACCTTC | CASSYSGLRQGRGYTF
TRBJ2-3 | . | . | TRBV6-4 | TGTGCCAGCAGTTCCGGGACACTGCTCACAGATACGCAGTATTTT | CASSSGTLLTDTQYF
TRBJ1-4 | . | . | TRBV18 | TGTGCCAGCTCACCGTCAAGAGGGTCAACTAATGAAAAACTGTTTTTT | CASSPSRGSTNEKLFF
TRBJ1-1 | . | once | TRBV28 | TGTGCCAGCAGTTTTCAACGGACAGCCATGAACACTGAAGCTTTCTTT | CASSFQRTAMNTEAFF
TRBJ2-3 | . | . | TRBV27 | TGTGCCAGCAGTTTTGGTGGGGGCACAGATACGCAGTATTTT | CASSFGGGTDTQYF
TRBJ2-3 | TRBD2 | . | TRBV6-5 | TGTGCCAGCAGGACTAGCGGGAGTAAGGATACGCAGTATTTT | CASRTSGSKDTQYF
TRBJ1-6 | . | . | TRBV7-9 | TGTGCCAGCAGCTCAGGACAGAACGGTTCACCCCTCCACTTT | CASSSGQNGSPLHF
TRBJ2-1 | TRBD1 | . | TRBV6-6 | TGTGCCAGCAGTTTGGACAGGGACGACAATGAGCAGTTCTTC | CASSLDRDDNEQFF
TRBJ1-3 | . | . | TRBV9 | TGTGCCAGCAGCGTGGGACCAAGCTCTGGAAACACCATATATTTT | CASSVGPSSGNTIYF
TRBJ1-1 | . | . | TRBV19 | TGTGCCAGTAGTAGGGACGGCTTGAACACTGAAGCTTTCTTT | CASSRDGLNTEAFF
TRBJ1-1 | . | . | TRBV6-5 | TGTGCCAGCAGTTACGGGCAGAACACTGAAGCTTTCTTT | CASSYGQNTEAFF
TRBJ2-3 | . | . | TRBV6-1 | TGTGCCAGCAGTCCCGGGACCCCAATAACAGATACGCAGTATTTT | CASSPGTPITDTQYF
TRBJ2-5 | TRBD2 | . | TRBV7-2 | TGTGCCAGCAGCTCAAGGGGCGGGAGGATGGGTGAGACCCAGTACTTC | CASSSRGGRMGETQYF
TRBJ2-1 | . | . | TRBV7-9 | TGTGCCAGCAGCGGATATCCAGGCCACAATGAGCAGTTCTTC | CASSGYPGHNEQFF
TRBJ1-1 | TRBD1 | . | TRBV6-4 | TGTGCCAGCAGGGACAGGGAGAACACTGAAGCTTTCTTT | CASRDRENTEAFF
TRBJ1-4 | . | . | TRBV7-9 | TGTGCCAGCAGCTTACAAGCAGGGACAATGGGGGATGAAAAACTGTTTTTT | CASSLQAGTMGDEKLFF
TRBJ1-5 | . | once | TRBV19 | TGTGCCAGTAGTATGGGCTGGAGTGATAATCAGTCCCAGCATTTT | CASSMGWSDNQSQHF
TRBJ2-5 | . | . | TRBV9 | TGTGCCAGCAGCGTAAATACAGGGGAGACCCAGTACTTC | CASSVNTGETQYF
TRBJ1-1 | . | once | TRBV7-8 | TGTGCCAGCAGCTTAGCAGAGGAAGCTTTCTTT | CASSLAEEAFF
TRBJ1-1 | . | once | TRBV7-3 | TGTGCCAGCAGCGAAACAAGACAGAACACTGAAGCTTTCTTT | CASSETRQNTEAFF
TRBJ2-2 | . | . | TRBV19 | TGTGCCAGTAGTATCGGTACGAACGGGGAGCTGTTTTTT | CASSIGTNGELFF
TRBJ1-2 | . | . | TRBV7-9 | TGTGCCAGCAGCTTAGAATTTCACAGGGGCTACACCTTC | CASSLEFHRGYTF
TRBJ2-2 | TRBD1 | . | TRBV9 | TGTGCCAGCAGCGTAGTCGGGACAGGGTCGAACACCGGGGAGCTGTTTTTT | CASSVVGTGSNTGELFF
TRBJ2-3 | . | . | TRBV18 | TGTGCCAGCTCAGGAAGCGTGTTCACAGATACGCAGTATTTT | CASSGSVFTDTQYF
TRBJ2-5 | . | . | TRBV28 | TGTGCCAGCAGCCCGGACTATCAAGAGACCCAGTACTTC | CASSPDYQETQYF
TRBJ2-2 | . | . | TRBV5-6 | TGTGCCAGCAGCGGGCCCCTTGCCGGGGAGCTGTTTTTT | CASSGPLAGELFF
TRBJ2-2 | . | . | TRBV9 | TGTGCCAGCAGCGTACGAGGTCAGGACACCGGGGAGCTGTTTTTT | CASSVRGQDTGELFF
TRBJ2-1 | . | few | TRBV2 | TGTGCCAGTCGAGGGGCAGGGCGGTACAATGAGCAGTTCTTC | CASRGAGRYNEQFF
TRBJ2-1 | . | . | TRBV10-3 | TGTGCCATCAGGGACGGTTGGGAGCAGTTCTTC | CAIRDGWEQFF
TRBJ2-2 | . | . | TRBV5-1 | TGCGCCAGCAGCTTGGGGGCAGGGTTAACCGGGGAGCTGTTTTTT | CASSLGAGLTGELFF
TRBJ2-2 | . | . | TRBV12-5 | TGTGCTAGTGGTTTGGTGGGACTTAACACCGGGGAGCTGTTTTTT | CASGLVGLNTGELFF
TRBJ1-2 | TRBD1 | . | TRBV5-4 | TGTGCCAGCAGCGTGAACCGGGACAGGGTCTATGGCTACACCTTC | CASSVNRDRVYGYTF
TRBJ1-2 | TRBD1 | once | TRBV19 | TGTGCCAGCCGGGCCAGGGACAGGGGGGAGTATGGCTACACCTTC | CASRARDRGEYGYTF
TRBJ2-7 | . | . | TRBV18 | TGTGCCAGCTCACCTGGCAGGTTCTACGAGCAGTACTTC | CASSPGRFYEQYF
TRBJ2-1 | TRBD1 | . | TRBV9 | TGTGCCAGCAGCGCCCATCTGGACAGGGACGACAATGAGCAGTTCTTC | CASSAHLDRDDNEQFF
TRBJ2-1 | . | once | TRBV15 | TGTGCCACCAAATTTGAGGTACCGGGACGGGGCTACAATGAGCAGTTCTTC | CATKFEVPGRGYNEQFF